This TCR beta chain was identified in a study of beta chain features in type 1 diabetes. The CDR3 loop spans 13 amino acids. The germline V and J ends were trimmed by 4 bases and 7 bases, with 14 bases remaining between them. Germline-derived CDR1 and CDR2 are GTSNPN and SVGIG (reference sequence). The authors reverse transcribed all of the isolated RNA, so sequencing captured expressed TCRB transcripts. Clones were sequenced by immunoSEQ multiplex PCR, and TCRdb holds only the in-frame ones, with some missing. Of roughly 150,000 clones listed, about 9% were seen once; the top ten hold approximately 0.54%. Comments on this clone: What it binds is unknown.

The study, taken as a whole, reports: Among all four CD4+ subsets, Type 1 diabetes patients had TCRB CDR3s that were moderately but significantly shorter.

This clonotype was sampled from a woman between 18 and 29 years old with type 1 diabetes. The V gene is TRBV30, the J gene TRBJ1-5, with D perhaps TRBD1 (5 bases). Material: central memory CD4+ T cells from blood. CDR3 sequence reads: CAWNSGLEQPQHF. CDR3 nucleotides: TGTGCCTGGAATTCAGGGCTTGAGCAGCCCCAGCATTTT.